These 11 T cell receptor beta chains share one sample of origin, sequenced in a study of cytomegalovirus exposure and HLA in healthy donors. 60 Vbeta and 13 Jbeta primers were used in PCR. TCRdb's copy holds only in-frame clones and misses some; the assay was immunoSEQ multiplex PCR. Of 150,000 to 200,000 clones detected, around 82% appear once; the ten largest clones hold about 0.39%. Sequences were obtained from PBMCs. Receptors were obtained from a boy between 2 and 15 years old in good health and CMV-seronegative.

The chain links TRBV7-9 to TRBJ2-1; no clear D gene. The CDR3 is made up of 14 amino acids. Per the germline V gene, CDR1 is SEHNR and CDR2 is FQNEAQ (reference sequence). V was shortened by 7 bases and J by 0 bases, with 10 bases between the two germline ends. The CDR3 DNA reads TGTGCCAGCACCTCCCGGAGCTCCTACAATGAGCAGTTCTTC. Its protein is CASTSRSSYNEQFF.

This clone was observed once. This sequence joins TRBV30 and TRBJ2-1; D unclear. The CDR3 is 11 amino acids. V was shortened by 6 bases and J by 10 bases, with 13 bases between the two germline ends. In germline, CDR1 is GTSNPN, CDR2 SVGIG (reference sequence). The CDR3 spells CACSDRVEQFF. CDR3 bases: TGTGCCTGCTCCGATCGGGTCGAGCAGTTCTTC.

This sequence joins TRBV19 and TRBJ2-3; 14 bases match TRBD2. J lost 3 bases, V lost 7 bases, and 6 bases had no gene match. CDR3 length equals 16 residues. Germline V CDR1 and CDR2: LNHDA, SQIVND (reference sequence). For the CDR3, the DNA is TGTGCCAGTACAAGACTAGCGGGAGGGCTAACAGATACGCAGTATTTT. It yields the protein CASTRLAGGLTDTQYF.

The chain uses TRBV28 and TRBJ1-2; D gene ambiguous. V was trimmed by 5 bases and J by 4 bases, leaving 14 bases between them. The CDR3 has 14 amino acids. Looked up from germline, CDR1 is MDHEN and CDR2 is SYDVKM. The DNA of the CDR3 is TGTGCCAGCAGTCCCCGGCGGAAATTCTATGGCTACACCTTC. Encoded protein: CASSPRRKFYGYTF.

This clone turned up a few times. The gene calls are TRBV15 and TRBJ1-2; D is perhaps TRBD1 (5 bases). This CDR3 has 13 residues. Germline assignment: CDR1 LNHNV and CDR2 YYDKDF (reference sequence). V lost 0 bases and J 6 bases, leaving 8 bases between the germline ends. CDR3 in amino acids: CATSREEGDGYTF. The CDR3 region has the DNA TGTGCCACCAGCAGAGAGGAAGGGGATGGCTACACCTTC.

The chain recombines TRBV7-6 with TRBJ1-2; 9 bases agree with TRBD1. The J segment lost 1 base and the V segment lost 5 bases, leaving 17 bases of the junction unmatched. Germline V CDR1 and CDR2: SGHVS, FNYEAQ. The CDR3 contains 19 residues. The CDR3 sequence is CASSLRSGTGGAGNYGYTF. The CDR3 region has the DNA TGTGCCAGCAGCCTACGGTCGGGTACAGGGGGCGCGGGTAACTATGGCTACACCTTC.

This sequence joins TRBV7-9 and TRBJ2-6, with 12 nucleotides matching TRBD1. Germline lookup yields CDR1 SEHNR and CDR2 FQNEAQ (reference sequence). V lost 5 bases and J lost 2; bases outside the gene matches: 10. The CDR3 loop spans 19 amino acids. The CDR3 protein is CASSPRGTGGFPGANVLTF. Written as DNA, the CDR3 is TGTGCCAGCAGCCCCCGAGGGACAGGGGGCTTCCCTGGGGCCAACGTCCTGACTTTC.

The rearrangement links TRBV5-6 to TRBJ2-1; D may be TRBD1 (6 bases). Germline CDR1 and CDR2: SGHDT and YYEEEE. There are 14 residues in the CDR3. V dropped 4 bases and J dropped 4 bases, with 12 bases sitting between them. CDR3: CASSRGTHYNEQFF. The CDR3 nucleotides are TGTGCCAGCAGCCGAGGGACACATTACAATGAGCAGTTCTTC.

V is TRBV7-2 and J is TRBJ2-7; 10 bases fit TRBD1. The germline V gene has CDR1 SGHTA and CDR2 FQGNSA. This CDR3 spans 15 amino acids. Trimming cost V 5 bases and J 3 bases; bases outside gene matches: 7. DNA of the CDR3: TGTGCCAGCAGCCCGCGGGACAGGGGCAGCTACGAGCAGTACTTC. Protein sequence: CASSPRDRGSYEQYF. Supplemented by reference TRBV7-2 and TRBJ2-7, the full variable domain reads GAGVSQSPSNKVTEKGKDVELRCDPISGHTALYWYRQSLGQGLEFLIYFQGNSAPDKSGLPSDRFSAERTGGSVSTLTIQRTQQEDSAVYLCASSPRDRGSYEQYFGPGTRLTVT.

The chain couples TRBV4-1 to TRBJ2-5; D perhaps matches TRBD2 (6 bases). The CDR3 is 16 amino acids. The V gene's germline CDR1 is MGHRA and CDR2 YSYEKL. Trimming shortened V by 0 bases and J by 4 bases, and 15 bases separated the two germline ends. The DNA of the CDR3 is TGCGCCAGCAGCCAAGATGGCGGGGCCCCTGGAGAGACCCAGTACTTC. This sequence encodes CASSQDGGAPGETQYF.

The chain couples TRBV11-2 to TRBJ1-1; no clear D gene. The CDR3 totals 15 residues. Trimming cost V 2 bases and J 4 bases, with 14 bases left between them. Looked up from germline, CDR1 is SGHAT and CDR2 is FQNNGV. The CDR3 reads CASSLSASSGTEAFF. In DNA form, the CDR3 reads TGTGCCAGCAGCTTATCAGCGTCTTCGGGCACTGAAGCTTTCTTT.